Sequencing of this TCR beta chain was carried out in a study of T-cell reconstitution after alpha-beta-depleted transplantation in children. Unique molecular identifiers were used in preparing the TCRbeta library. MiXCR, run by TCRdb on the PCR reads, gives a single entry per CDR3 protein. The repertoire holds about 400,000 distinct CDR3 sequences, with less than 15% as singletons. Trimming took 3 bases from V and 0 from J, leaving 12 bases between them. Germline V gene lookup returns CDR1 KGHSH and CDR2 LQKENI. CDR3 length: 15 amino acids. The rearrangement uses TRBV18 and TRBJ2-7; D is possibly TRBD1 (5 bases). The specimen comprised PBMCs, sampled from the stem cell graft. The sequence was obtained from a human donor who donated a stem cell graft to a child with Fanconi anemia. The CDR3 spells CASSPQGRSSYEQYF. The CDR3 DNA follows: TGTGCCAGCTCACCTCAGGGTCGGAGCTCCTACGAGCAGTACTTC. The variable domain in full, with the rest retrieved from reference TRBV18 and TRBJ2-7, is NAGVMQNPRHLVRRRGQEARLRCSPMKGHSHVYWYRQLPEEGLKFMVYLQKENIIDESGMPKERFSAEFPKEGPSILRIQQVVRGDSAAYFCASSPQGRSSYEQYFGPGTRLTVT.